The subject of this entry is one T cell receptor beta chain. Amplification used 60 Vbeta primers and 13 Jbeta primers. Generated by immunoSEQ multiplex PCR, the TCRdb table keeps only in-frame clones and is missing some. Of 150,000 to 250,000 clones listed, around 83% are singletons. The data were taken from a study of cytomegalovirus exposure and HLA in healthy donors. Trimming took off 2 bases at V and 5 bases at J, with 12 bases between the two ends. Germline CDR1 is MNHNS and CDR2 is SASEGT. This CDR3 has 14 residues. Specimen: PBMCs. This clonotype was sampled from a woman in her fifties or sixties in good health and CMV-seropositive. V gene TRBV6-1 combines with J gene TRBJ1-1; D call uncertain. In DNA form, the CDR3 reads TGTGCCAGCAGTGAAATGGTCGGGGAGACTGAAGCTTTCTTT. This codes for CASSEMVGETEAFF.